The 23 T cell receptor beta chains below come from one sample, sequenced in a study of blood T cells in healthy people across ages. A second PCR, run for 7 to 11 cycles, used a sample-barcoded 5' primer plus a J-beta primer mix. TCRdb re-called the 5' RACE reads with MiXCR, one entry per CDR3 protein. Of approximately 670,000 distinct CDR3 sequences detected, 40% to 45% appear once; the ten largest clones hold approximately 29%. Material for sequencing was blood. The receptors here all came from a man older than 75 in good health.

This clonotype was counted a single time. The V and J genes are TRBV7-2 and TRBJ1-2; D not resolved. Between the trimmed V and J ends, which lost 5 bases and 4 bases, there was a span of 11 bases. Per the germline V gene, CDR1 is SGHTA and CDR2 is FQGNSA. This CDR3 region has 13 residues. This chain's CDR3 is CASSERSGYGYTF. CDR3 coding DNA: TGTGCCAGCAGCGAGAGGTCGGGCTATGGCTACACCTTC.

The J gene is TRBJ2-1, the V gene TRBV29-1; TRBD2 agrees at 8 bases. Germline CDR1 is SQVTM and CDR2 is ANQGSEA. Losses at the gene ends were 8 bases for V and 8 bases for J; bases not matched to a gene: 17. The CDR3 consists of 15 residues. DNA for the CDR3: TGCAGCACCGAATCTAGCGGGTTGAGAATGGATGAGCAGTTCTTC. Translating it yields CSTESSGLRMDEQFF.

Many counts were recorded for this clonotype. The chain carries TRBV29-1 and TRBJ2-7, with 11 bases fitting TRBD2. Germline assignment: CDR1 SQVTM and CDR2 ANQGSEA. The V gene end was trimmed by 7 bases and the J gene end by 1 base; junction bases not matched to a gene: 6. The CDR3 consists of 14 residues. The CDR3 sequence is CSGDGTSGSYEQYF. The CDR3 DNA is TGCAGCGGGGACGGGACTAGCGGTTCCTACGAGCAGTACTTC.

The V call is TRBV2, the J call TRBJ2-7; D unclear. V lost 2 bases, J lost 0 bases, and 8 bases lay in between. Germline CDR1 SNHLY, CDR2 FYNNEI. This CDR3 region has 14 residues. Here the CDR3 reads CASSELESSYEQYF. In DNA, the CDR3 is TGTGCCAGCAGTGAATTGGAGAGCTCCTACGAGCAGTACTTC. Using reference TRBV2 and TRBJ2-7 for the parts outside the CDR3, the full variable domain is EPEVTQTPSHQVTQMGQEVILRCVPISNHLYFYWYRQILGQKVEFLVSFYNNEISEKSEIFDDQFSVERPDGSNFTLKIRSTKLEDSAMYFCASSELESSYEQYFGPGTRLTVT.

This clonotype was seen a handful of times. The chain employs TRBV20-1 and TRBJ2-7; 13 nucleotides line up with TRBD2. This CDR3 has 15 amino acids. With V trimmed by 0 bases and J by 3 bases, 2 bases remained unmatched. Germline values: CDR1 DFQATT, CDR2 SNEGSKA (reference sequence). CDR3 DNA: TGCAGTGCTAGAGAGGGGACTAGCGGGATCTACGAGCAGTACTTC. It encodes CSAREGTSGIYEQYF.

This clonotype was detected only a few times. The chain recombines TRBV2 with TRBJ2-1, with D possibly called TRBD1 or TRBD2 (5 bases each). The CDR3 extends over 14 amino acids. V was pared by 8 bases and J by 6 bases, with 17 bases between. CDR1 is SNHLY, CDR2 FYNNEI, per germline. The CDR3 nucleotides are TGTGCCAGCCTTGAGGGGTCTAAGATCAATGAGCAGTTCTTC. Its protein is CASLEGSKINEQFF.

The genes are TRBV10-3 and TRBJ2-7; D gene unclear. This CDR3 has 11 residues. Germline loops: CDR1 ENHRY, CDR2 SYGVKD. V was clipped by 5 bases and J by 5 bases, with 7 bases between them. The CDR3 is CAISSTNEQYF. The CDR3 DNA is TGTGCCATCAGTAGTACCAACGAGCAGTACTTC.

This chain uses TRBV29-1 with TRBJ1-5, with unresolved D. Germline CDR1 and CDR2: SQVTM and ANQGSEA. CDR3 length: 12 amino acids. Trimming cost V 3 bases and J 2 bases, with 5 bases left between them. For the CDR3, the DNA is TGCAGCGTTGAGGAGGGCAATCAGCCCCAGCATTTT. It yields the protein CSVEEGNQPQHF.

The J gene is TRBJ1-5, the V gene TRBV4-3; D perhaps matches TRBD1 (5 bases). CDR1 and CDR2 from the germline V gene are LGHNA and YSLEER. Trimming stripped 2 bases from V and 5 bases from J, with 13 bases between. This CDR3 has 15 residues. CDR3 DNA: TGCGCCAGCAGCCAACAACCGGGACGAGATCAGCCCCAGCATTTT. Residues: CASSQQPGRDQPQHF.

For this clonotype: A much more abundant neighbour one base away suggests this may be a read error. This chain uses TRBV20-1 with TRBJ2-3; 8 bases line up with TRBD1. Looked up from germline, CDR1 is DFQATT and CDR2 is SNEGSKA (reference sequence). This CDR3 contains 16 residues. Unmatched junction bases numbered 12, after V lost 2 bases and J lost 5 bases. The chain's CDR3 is CSARIPYGQGIDTQYF. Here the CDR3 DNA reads TGCAGTGCTAGAATCCCATACGGACAGGGCATAGATACGCAGTATTTT.

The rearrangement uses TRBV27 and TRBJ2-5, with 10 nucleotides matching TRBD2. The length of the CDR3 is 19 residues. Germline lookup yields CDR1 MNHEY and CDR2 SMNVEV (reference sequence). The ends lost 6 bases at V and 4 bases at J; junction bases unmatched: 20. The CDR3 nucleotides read TGTGCCAGCAGCCCGGGAGAGGCCTGGCTAGCGGGAGTTGGAGAGACCCAGTACTTC. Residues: CASSPGEAWLAGVGETQYF.

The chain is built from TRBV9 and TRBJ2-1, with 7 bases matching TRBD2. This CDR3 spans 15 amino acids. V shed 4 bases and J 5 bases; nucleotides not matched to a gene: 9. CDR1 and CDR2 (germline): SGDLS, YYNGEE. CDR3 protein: CASSKGRVNNNEQFF. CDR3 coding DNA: TGTGCCAGCAGCAAGGGGAGGGTCAACAACAATGAGCAGTTCTTC.

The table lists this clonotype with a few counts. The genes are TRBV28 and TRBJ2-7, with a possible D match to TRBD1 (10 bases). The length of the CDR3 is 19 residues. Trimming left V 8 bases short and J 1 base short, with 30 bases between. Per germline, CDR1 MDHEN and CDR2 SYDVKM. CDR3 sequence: CASFGTGALRLAGSYEQYF. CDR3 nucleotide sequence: TGTGCCAGCTTTGGGACAGGGGCGTTGAGGCTAGCGGGATCCTACGAGCAGTACTTC.

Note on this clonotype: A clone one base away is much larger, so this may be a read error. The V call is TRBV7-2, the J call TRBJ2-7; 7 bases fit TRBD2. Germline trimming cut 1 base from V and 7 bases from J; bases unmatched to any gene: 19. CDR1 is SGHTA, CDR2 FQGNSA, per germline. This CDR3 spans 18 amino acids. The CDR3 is CASSLGDTGRGIYNEQYF. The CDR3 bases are TGTGCCAGCAGCTTAGGGGATACCGGGCGGGGGATTTACAATGAGCAGTACTTC.

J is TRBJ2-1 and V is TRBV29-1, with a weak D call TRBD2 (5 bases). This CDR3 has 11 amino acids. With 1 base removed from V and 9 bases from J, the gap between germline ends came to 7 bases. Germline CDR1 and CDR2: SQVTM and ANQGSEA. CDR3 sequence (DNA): TGCAGCGTTGAAGTAGCGAGTGAGCAGTTCTTC. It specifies CSVEVASEQFF.

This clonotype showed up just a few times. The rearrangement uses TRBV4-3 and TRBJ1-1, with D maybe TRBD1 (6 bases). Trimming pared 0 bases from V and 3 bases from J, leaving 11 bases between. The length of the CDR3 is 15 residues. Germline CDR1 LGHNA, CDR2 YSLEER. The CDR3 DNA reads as TGCGCCAGCAGCCAAGATGACAGGAGGTACACTGAAGCTTTCTTT. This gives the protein CASSQDDRRYTEAFF.

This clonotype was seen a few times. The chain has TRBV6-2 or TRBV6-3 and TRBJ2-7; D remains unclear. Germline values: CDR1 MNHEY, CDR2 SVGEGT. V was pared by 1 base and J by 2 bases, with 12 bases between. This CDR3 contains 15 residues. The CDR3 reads CASSYFLDPTYEQYF. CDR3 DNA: TGTGCCAGCAGTTACTTCCTAGATCCAACCTACGAGCAGTACTTC.

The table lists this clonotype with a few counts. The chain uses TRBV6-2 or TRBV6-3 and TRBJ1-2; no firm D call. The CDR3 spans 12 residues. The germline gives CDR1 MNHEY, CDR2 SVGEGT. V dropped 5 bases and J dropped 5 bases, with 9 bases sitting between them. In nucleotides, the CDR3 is TGTGCCAGCAGTAACCAGCTGTATGGCTACACCTTC. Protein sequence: CASSNQLYGYTF.

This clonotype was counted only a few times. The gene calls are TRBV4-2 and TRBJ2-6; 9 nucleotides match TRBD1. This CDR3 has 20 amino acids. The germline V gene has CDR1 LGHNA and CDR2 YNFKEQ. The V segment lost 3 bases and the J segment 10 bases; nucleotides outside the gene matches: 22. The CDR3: CASSQRGSGTGTGRRNVLTF. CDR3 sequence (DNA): TGTGCCAGCAGCCAGAGGGGGTCTGGGACAGGGACAGGGAGGAGGAACGTCCTGACTTTC.

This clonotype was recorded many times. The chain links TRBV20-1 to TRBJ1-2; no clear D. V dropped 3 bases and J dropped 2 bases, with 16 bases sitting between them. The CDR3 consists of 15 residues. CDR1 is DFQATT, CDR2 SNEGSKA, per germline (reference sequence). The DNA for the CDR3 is TGCAGTGCTAGGGACCATGGGGTTTCGAACTATGGCTACACCTTC. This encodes CSARDHGVSNYGYTF.

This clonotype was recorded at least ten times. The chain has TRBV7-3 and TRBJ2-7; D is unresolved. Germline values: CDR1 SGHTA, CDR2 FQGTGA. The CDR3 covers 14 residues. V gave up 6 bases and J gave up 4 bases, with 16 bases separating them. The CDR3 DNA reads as TGTGCCAGCAGTCAAGCACCCGAGAGGTACGAGCAGTACTTC. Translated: CASSQAPERYEQYF.

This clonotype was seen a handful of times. CDR3 loop: CASKSGGRDTQYF. CDR3 nucleotide sequence: TGTGCCTCTAAGTCCGGGGGGCGGGATACGCAGTATTTT. This chain uses TRBV7-2 with TRBJ2-3; a weak D match, TRBD2 (7 bases). The ends were cut back, 11 bases at V and 6 bases at J, with 18 bases in the middle. Germline V gives CDR1 SGHTA, CDR2 FQGNSA. The CDR3 extends over 13 amino acids.

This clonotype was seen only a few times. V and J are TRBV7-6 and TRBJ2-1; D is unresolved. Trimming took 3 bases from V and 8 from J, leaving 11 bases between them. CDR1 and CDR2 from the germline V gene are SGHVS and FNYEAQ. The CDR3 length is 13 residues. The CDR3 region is CASSLVVMYEQFF. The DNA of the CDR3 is TGTGCCAGCAGCTTGGTTGTAATGTATGAGCAGTTCTTC.